Below are 5 T cell receptor beta chains sequenced from a single sample in a study of PD-L1 blockade in urothelial cancer. Time point specified: pretreatment peripheral blood. Using immunoSEQ multiplex PCR, the repertoire was profiled, and TCRdb retains in-frame clones only, with some absent. The data show around 38,000 clones, with over 70% seen just once and around a sixth held by the top ten. Source: PBMCs, taken around atezolizumab (anti-PD-L1) treatment. The receptors here all came from a man between 60 and 75 years old with urothelial cancer.

The chain has TRBV19 and TRBJ2-3; TRBD1 agrees at 8 bases. The CDR3 has 14 residues. J gave up 2 bases and V 4 bases, and 2 bases lay outside the gene matches. The germline V gene encodes CDR1 LNHDA and CDR2 SQIVND (reference sequence). Here the CDR3 DNA reads TGTGCCAGTAGTAGGGACAGGTCCACAGATACGCAGTATTTT. Translating it yields CASSRDRSTDTQYF. Filled out from reference TRBV19 and TRBJ2-3, the complete variable domain reads DGGITQSPKYLFRKEGQNVTLSCEQNLNHDAMYWYRQDPGQGLRLIYYSQIVNDFQKGDIAEGYSVSREKKESFPLTVTSAQKNPTAFYLCASSRDRSTDTQYFGPGTRLTVL.

This rearrangement joins TRBV6-5 to TRBJ2-1, with 7 bases identical to TRBD2. The germline gives CDR1 MNHEY, CDR2 SVGAGI. J lost 5 bases, V lost 3 bases, and 4 bases had no gene match. The CDR3 has 14 amino acids. The DNA of the CDR3 is TGTGCCAGCAGTTATCTAGCGGATGACAATGAGCAGTTCTTC. Protein: CASSYLADDNEQFF.

This clone was seen just once. This chain connects TRBV7-2 to TRBJ2-6; a weak D match, TRBD2 (5 bases). Trimming pared 5 bases from V and 0 bases from J, leaving 8 bases between. The germline CDR1 and CDR2 sequences are SGHTA and FQGNSA. The CDR3 consists of 15 residues. CDR3 DNA sequence: TGTGCCAGCAGCCGAGGGAGCTCTGGGGCCAACGTCCTGACTTTC. Translation gives CASSRGSSGANVLTF.

This clone has only one observation. DNA of the CDR3: TGTGCCAGCTCACCAAGACAGGGAGAGACCCAGTACTTC. Protein: CASSPRQGETQYF. The gene calls are TRBV18 and TRBJ2-5; 7 bases are a match to TRBD1. V trimming: 2 bases; J trimming: 4 bases; junction bases outside the gene matches: 1. Germline V gives CDR1 KGHSH, CDR2 LQKENI. This CDR3 comprises 13 residues. Combining the CDR3 with reference TRBV18 and TRBJ2-5 gives the whole variable domain NAGVMQNPRHLVRRRGQEARLRCSPMKGHSHVYWYRQLPEEGLKFMVYLQKENIIDESGMPKERFSAEFPKEGPSILRIQQVVRGDSAAYFCASSPRQGETQYFGPGTRLLVL.

This clone showed up just once. The chain joins TRBV28 to TRBJ2-7, with 7 bases that match TRBD1. After removal of 3 bases from V and 4 bases from J, the junction contained 9 bases not matched to a gene. The V gene's germline CDR1 is MDHEN and CDR2 SYDVKM. The CDR3 covers 15 residues. This CDR3 reads CASSLIRDSQYEQYF. The CDR3 region has the DNA TGTGCCAGCAGTTTGATACGGGACAGCCAATACGAGCAGTACTTC.